This section outlines one TCR beta chain sequence together with its context. Its antigen is currently unknown. 60 Vbeta and 13 Jbeta primers were used in PCR. Using immunoSEQ multiplex PCR, the repertoire was profiled, and TCRdb retains in-frame clones only, with some absent. In the table there are about 140,000 clones, approximately 82% of which are singletons. The data originate from a study of cytomegalovirus exposure and HLA in healthy donors. Study observations and caveats: Apparent HLA restriction characterized most CMV-associated TCR beta chains in a later analysis. 87-base-pair reads could not separate some V segments, including TRBV6-2 and TRBV6-3. After further analysis at a later stage, 17,000 or so TCR beta sequences were associated with HLA alleles at 0.05 false discovery rate. The authors later linked a missense DCLRE1C variant to TCR beta V- and J-gene trimming.

Trimming took off 1 base at V and 5 bases at J, with 9 bases between the two ends. The CDR3 runs to 14 residues. CDR1 is KGHSH, CDR2 LQKENI, per germline. The chain recombines TRBV18 with TRBJ1-5; D gene uncertain. This clonotype was sampled from a man aged 18 to 29 in good health and CMV-seropositive. Sequencing input: PBMCs. CDR3 bases: TGTGCCAGCTCACCACTAGGCGGGGATCAGCCCCAGCATTTT. Translation gives CASSPLGGDQPQHF.